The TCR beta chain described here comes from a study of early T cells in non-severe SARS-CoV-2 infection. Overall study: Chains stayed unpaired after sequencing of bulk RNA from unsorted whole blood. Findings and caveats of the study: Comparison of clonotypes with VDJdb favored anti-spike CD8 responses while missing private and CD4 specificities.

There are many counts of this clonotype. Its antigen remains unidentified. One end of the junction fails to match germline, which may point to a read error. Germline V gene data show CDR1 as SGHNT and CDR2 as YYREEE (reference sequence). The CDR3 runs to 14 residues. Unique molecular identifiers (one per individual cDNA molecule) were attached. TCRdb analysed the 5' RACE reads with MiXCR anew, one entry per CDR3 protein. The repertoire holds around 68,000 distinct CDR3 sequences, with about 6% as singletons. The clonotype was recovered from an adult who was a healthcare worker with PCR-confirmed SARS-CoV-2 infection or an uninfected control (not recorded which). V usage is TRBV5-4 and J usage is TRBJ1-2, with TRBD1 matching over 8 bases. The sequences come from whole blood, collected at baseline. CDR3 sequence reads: CVSSRGTGDYGYTF. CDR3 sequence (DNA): TGTGTCAGCAGCCGCGGGACAGGCGACTATGGTTACACCTTC.